This TCR beta chain was profiled in a study of T cells in Graves' hyperthyroidism and ophthalmopathy. Patients with ophthalmopathy all had a Clinical Activity Score of at least 3, a NOSPECS grade of at least 4 and duration under 3 months. Uncontrolled infection, other autoimmune disease, pregnancy or lactation barred patients from enrollment. Together with thyroid ultrasound, orbital computed tomography, serum thyroxine and TRAb, clinical symptoms were used for diagnoses. The study's findings and limits: Blood shared most expanded thyroid clonotypes above 0.001.

Many counts were recorded for this clonotype. Its antigen is not known. The V end lost 1 base, the J end lost 2 bases, and 8 bases lay between the germline ends. Germline values: CDR1 SGHAT, CDR2 FQNNGV. This CDR3 spans 14 amino acids. What was amplified from RNA transcripts were TCR beta CDR3 regions. HTBI primers were used for first-round RT-PCR of the TCR CDR3. TCRdb ran MiXCR on the multiplex PCR reads and lists one entry per CDR3 protein. The sample has roughly 280,000 distinct CDR3 sequences, 22% seen once. The clonotype comes from a man aged 25 to 40 with Graves' ophthalmopathy. The sequencing input was blood. The rearrangement joins TRBV11-2 to TRBJ1-2; tentative D call: TRBD1 (6 bases). CDR3 in DNA: TGTGCCAGCAGCTTAGCGGACAGAAACTATGGCTACACCTTC. Translated, it gives CASSLADRNYGYTF. Together with reference TRBV11-2 and TRBJ1-2, the CDR3 gives the full variable domain: EAGVAQSPRYKIIEKRQSVAFWCNPISGHATLYWYQQILGQGPKLLIQFQNNGVVDDSQLPKDRFSAERLKGVDSTLKIQPAKLEDSAVYLCASSLADRNYGYTFGSGTRLTVV.